The 30 T cell receptor beta chains reported below all come from one sample, sequenced in a study of OX40 agonist ivuxolimab in advanced cancers. The data were produced by immunoSEQ multiplex PCR, yet TCRdb's version contains in-frame clones alone and is incomplete. The table has about 100,000 clones, roughly 89% seen once; the top ten hold around 0.15%. Sequenced material: CD4+ or CD8+ T cells sorted from blood, taken in a trial of the OX40 agonist ivuxolimab. These receptors all come from an adult with an advanced solid tumor such as melanoma, head and neck, liver or kidney cancer.

The J gene is TRBJ1-6, the V gene TRBV19; D not certain. The length of the CDR3 is 13 residues. V lost 4 bases and J 6 bases, leaving 7 bases between the germline ends. Germline assignment: CDR1 LNHDA and CDR2 SQIVND (reference sequence). This chain's CDR3 is CASSTQRNSPLHF. The CDR3 nucleotides are TGTGCCAGTAGTACCCAGCGTAATTCACCCCTCCACTTT.

The J gene is TRBJ1-2, the V gene TRBV27; TRBD1 agrees at 9 bases. The germline gives CDR1 MNHEY, CDR2 SMNVEV (reference sequence). The V segment lost 3 bases and the J segment 8 bases; nucleotides outside the gene matches: 7. The CDR3 is 14 residues long. CDR3 loop: CASSFRDRVSGYTF. CDR3 sequence (DNA): TGTGCCAGCAGTTTCAGGGACAGGGTCTCCGGCTACACCTTC.

This rearrangement joins TRBV30 to TRBJ2-2; D gene ambiguous. CDR1 is GTSNPN and CDR2 is SVGIG in the germline V gene (reference sequence). The CDR3 loop spans 14 amino acids. Trimming took off 4 bases at V and 3 bases at J, with 12 bases between the two ends. The CDR3 is CAWMSPLHTGELFF. CDR3 DNA: TGTGCCTGGATGAGCCCCCTCCACACCGGGGAGCTGTTTTTT.

The rearrangement links TRBV30 to TRBJ2-7, with a weak D call TRBD2 (5 bases). Germline V gives CDR1 GTSNPN, CDR2 SVGIG (reference sequence). Trimming shortened V by 2 bases and J by 6 bases, and 14 bases separated the two germline ends. The CDR3 runs 13 residues. The CDR3 is CAWSNGGPFEQYF. CDR3 in DNA: TGTGCCTGGAGTAATGGCGGGCCGTTCGAGCAGTACTTC.

In regard to this clone: The junction does not match germline at one end; this may be a read error. J is TRBJ2-1 and V is TRBV5-4; D gene ambiguous. The CDR3 has 13 residues. Germline V lookup: CDR1 SGHNT, CDR2 YYREEE (reference sequence). The CDR3 loop is CASSFLGNKEQFF. The CDR3 DNA is TGTGCCAGCAGCTTCTTGGGGAACAAGGAGCAGTTCTTC.

This chain joins TRBV27 and TRBJ1-6; the D gene is possibly TRBD1 (5 bases). Germline V gene lookup returns CDR1 MNHEY and CDR2 SMNVEV (reference sequence). V was shortened by 4 bases and J by 6 bases, with 16 bases between the two germline ends. The CDR3 is made up of 16 amino acids. This CDR3 reads CASSWGGGRLNSPLHF. CDR3 sequence (DNA): TGTGCCAGCAGTTGGGGGGGAGGGCGACTTAATTCACCCCTCCACTTT.

The chain combines TRBV7-3 with TRBJ2-2; D is unresolved. Trimming left V 6 bases short and J 6 bases short, with 11 bases between. The CDR3 length is 13 residues. The germline gives CDR1 SGHTA, CDR2 FQGTGA. This CDR3 reads CASRISVAGELFF. DNA of the CDR3: TGTGCCAGCAGGATATCCGTGGCCGGGGAGCTGTTTTTT.

CDR3 protein: CSARQAAYEQYF. The DNA for the CDR3 is TGCAGCGCAAGACAGGCCGCCTACGAGCAGTACTTC. The genes are TRBV29-1 and TRBJ2-7; weak D call: TRBD1 (6 bases). The CDR3 runs 12 residues. Trimming removed 7 bases from V and 2 bases from J, with 12 bases in between. Germline V lookup: CDR1 SQVTM, CDR2 ANQGSEA.

The rearrangement joins TRBV5-1 to TRBJ2-7, with 8 bases lining up with TRBD2. The CDR3 is 11 amino acids. The V gene end was trimmed by 6 bases and the J gene end by 5 bases; junction bases not matched to a gene: 1. The germline gives CDR1 SGHRS, CDR2 YFSETQ. In DNA form, the CDR3 reads TGCGCCAGCAAGCGGGAGAACGAGCAGTACTTC. This encodes CASKRENEQYF.

This clone was seen only once. V gene TRBV19 combines with J gene TRBJ1-5; no clear D. V lost 1 base, J lost 3 bases, and 10 bases lay in between. This CDR3 comprises 15 residues. The germline gives CDR1 LNHDA, CDR2 SQIVND (reference sequence). The CDR3 protein is CASSIVGKHNQPQHF. The CDR3 DNA follows: TGTGCCAGTAGTATAGTCGGGAAACACAATCAGCCCCAGCATTTT.

This chain uses TRBV28 with TRBJ2-1, with TRBD2 as a possible D gene (5 bases). Trimming removed 8 bases at V and 6 bases at J, with 14 bases between. The CDR3 is 13 amino acids. Germline lookup yields CDR1 MDHEN and CDR2 SYDVKM. The CDR3 nucleotides are TGTGCCAGCTGTAAGCTAGGAGGCAATGAGCAGTTCTTC. Translated: CASCKLGGNEQFF.

The chain is built from TRBV9 and TRBJ2-7, with 8 bases aligning to TRBD1. CDR1 and CDR2 from the germline V gene are SGDLS and YYNGEE. J was trimmed by 6 bases and V by 4 bases; bases with no gene match: 12. The CDR3 has 15 amino acids. The CDR3 loop reads CASSPTGGEHGEQYF. The CDR3, as DNA: TGTGCCAGCAGCCCAACAGGGGGTGAGCATGGCGAGCAGTACTTC.

In its sample, this clone was seen once. The chain employs TRBV5-4 and TRBJ2-7, with 9 positions matching TRBD1. J was trimmed by 5 bases and V by 4 bases; bases with no gene match: 10. The CDR3 has 15 amino acids. Germline assignment: CDR1 SGHNT and CDR2 YYREEE (reference sequence). The CDR3 loop is CASSAPGTGIDEQYF. CDR3 DNA sequence: TGTGCCAGCAGCGCCCCGGGGACAGGGATTGACGAGCAGTACTTC.

This clone has just a few counts. The chain combines TRBV11-2 with TRBJ1-1, with D unclear. Germline-derived CDR1 and CDR2 are SGHAT and FQNNGV. The CDR3 runs 13 residues. Deletions cut 0 bases from V and 11 bases from J, with 13 bases between. CDR3 sequence: CASSLDLGIRAFF. The DNA for the CDR3 is TGTGCCAGCAGCTTAGATTTGGGGATAAGGGCTTTCTTT.

The chain recombines TRBV5-6 with TRBJ1-2; no clear D gene. The CDR3 covers 14 residues. The germline gives CDR1 SGHDT, CDR2 YYEEEE. Trimming pared 0 bases from V and 7 bases from J, leaving 13 bases between. For the CDR3, the DNA is TGTGCCAGCAGCTTGGCCGGGCCCGGATCTGGCTACACCTTC. Residues: CASSLAGPGSGYTF. The variable domain in full, with the rest retrieved from reference TRBV5-6 and TRBJ1-2, is DAGVTQSPTHLIKTRGQQVTLRCSPKSGHDTVSWYQQALGQGPQFIFQYYEEEERQRGNFPDRFSGHQFPNYSSELNVNALLLGDSALYLCASSLAGPGSGYTFGSGTRLTVV.

This clone has a single count. V is TRBV5-1 and J is TRBJ1-2; tentatively, D is TRBD1 (5 bases). V shed 5 bases and J shed 1 base, with 12 bases lying between them. The V gene's germline CDR1 is SGHRS and CDR2 YFSETQ. The CDR3 consists of 14 residues. The CDR3 sequence is CASSGTANNYGYTF. In DNA, the CDR3 is TGCGCCAGCAGTGGGACGGCTAATAACTATGGCTACACCTTC.

This clone was detected once. The chain is built from TRBV7-8 and TRBJ2-2; D remains ambiguous. V dropped 7 bases and J dropped 1 base, with 10 bases sitting between them. The CDR3 has 14 residues. The germline gives CDR1 SGHVS, CDR2 FQNEAQ. CDR3 amino acids: CASTYSLNTGELFF. CDR3 DNA sequence: TGTGCCAGCACCTACTCGCTGAACACCGGGGAGCTGTTTTTT. Combining the CDR3 with reference TRBV7-8 and TRBJ2-2 gives the whole variable domain GAGVSQSPRYKVAKRGQDVALRCDPISGHVSLFWYQQALGQGPEFLTYFQNEAQLDKSGLPSDRFFAERPEGSVSTLKIQRTQQEDSAVYLCASTYSLNTGELFFGEGSRLTVL.

V and J are TRBV5-4 and TRBJ2-5, with 7 bases lining up with TRBD2. The V segment lost 0 bases and the J segment 4 bases; nucleotides outside the gene matches: 0. Germline assignment: CDR1 SGHNT and CDR2 YYREEE (reference sequence). The CDR3 extends over 13 amino acids. CDR3 sequence reads: CASSLAGGETQYF. CDR3 sequence (DNA): TGTGCCAGCAGCTTGGCGGGAGGAGAGACCCAGTACTTC. The variable domain in full, with the rest retrieved from reference TRBV5-4 and TRBJ2-5, is ETGVTQSPTHLIKTRGQQVTLRCSSQSGHNTVSWYQQALGQGPQFIFQYYREEENGRGNFPPRFSGLQFPNYSSELNVNALELDDSALYLCASSLAGGETQYFGPGTRLLVL.

The V call is TRBV2, the J call TRBJ1-1; TRBD1 aligns across 8 bases. Germline CDR1 is SNHLY and CDR2 is FYNNEI. This CDR3 is built from 14 residues. After removal of 3 bases from V and 9 bases from J, the junction contained 9 bases not matched to a gene. In DNA, the CDR3 is TGTGCCAGCAGTGATCAGGGGGCTGAAATTCAAGCTTTCTTT. This sequence encodes CASSDQGAEIQAFF.

The chain recombines TRBV13 with TRBJ2-1; possible D gene TRBD2, 6 bases. Germline V gene lookup returns CDR1 PRHDT and CDR2 FYEKMQ (reference sequence). Trimming left V 3 bases short and J 9 bases short, with 15 bases between. This CDR3 is built from 14 residues. The CDR3 coding sequence is TGTGCCAGCAGCTTCGGGGGTAGCATTGCTGAGCAGTTCTTC. This encodes CASSFGGSIAEQFF.

The rearrangement joins TRBV7-3 to TRBJ2-2; D call uncertain. Germline CDR1 SGHTA, CDR2 FQGTGA. The CDR3 runs 15 residues. Trimming removed 0 bases at V and 8 bases at J, with 13 bases between. This chain's CDR3 is CASSLTSLRRGELFF. The CDR3 region has the DNA TGTGCCAGCAGCTTAACCTCTTTACGTCGTGGGGAGCTGTTTTTT.

This clone was seen a single time. Other DNA sequences in the sample encode the same CDR3. The CDR3 loop is CASSLVGGRETQYF. The CDR3, as DNA: TGTGCCAGCAGCTTGGTTGGGGGAAGAGAGACCCAGTACTTC. This chain uses TRBV5-4 with TRBJ2-5, with D possibly being TRBD1 or TRBD2 (5 bases each). The CDR3 loop spans 14 amino acids. The germline V gene has CDR1 SGHNT and CDR2 YYREEE (reference sequence). The V gene lost 0 bases and the J gene lost 4 bases, with 10 bases spanning the gap.

The rearrangement joins TRBV5-4 to TRBJ2-6; the match to TRBD1 covers 7 bases. Germline V CDR1 and CDR2: SGHNT, YYREEE (reference sequence). There are 19 residues in the CDR3. Losses at the gene ends were 2 bases for V and 3 bases for J; bases not matched to a gene: 14. CDR3 amino acids: CASSLAGTVSSFGANVLTF. The CDR3 DNA reads TGTGCCAGCAGCTTAGCCGGGACAGTCTCAAGCTTTGGGGCCAACGTCCTGACTTTC.

V gene TRBV5-6 combines with J gene TRBJ2-7; D is possibly TRBD2 (5 bases). Germline lookup yields CDR1 SGHDT and CDR2 YYEEEE. The length of the CDR3 is 14 residues. V gave up 4 bases and J gave up 0 bases, with 11 bases separating them. CDR3 in amino acids: CASSTGLTSYEQYF. The CDR3 DNA is TGTGCCAGCAGCACCGGACTCACCTCCTACGAGCAGTACTTC.

V usage is TRBV5-1 and J usage is TRBJ1-1; D possibly corresponds to TRBD1 (5 bases). Trimming stripped 4 bases from V and 3 bases from J, with 19 bases between. Germline CDR1 is SGHRS and CDR2 is YFSETQ. The CDR3 has 16 amino acids. In DNA, the CDR3 is TGCGCCAGCAGCCGAGATGTTAGAGGGGTTGACACTGAAGCTTTCTTT. Encoded protein: CASSRDVRGVDTEAFF.

The genes are TRBV18 and TRBJ1-3; perhaps TRBD1 as D (6 bases). The CDR3 consists of 16 residues. The germline gives CDR1 KGHSH, CDR2 LQKENI. Trimming shortened V by 5 bases and J by 1 base, and 15 bases separated the two germline ends. CDR3 region: CASSSMTGPSGNTIYF. As DNA, the CDR3 is TGTGCCAGCTCATCGATGACAGGCCCGTCTGGAAACACCATATATTTT.

The chain uses TRBV18 and TRBJ2-1, with D perhaps being TRBD1 or TRBD2 (5 bases each). V was clipped by 2 bases and J by 8 bases, with 10 bases between them. Germline values: CDR1 KGHSH, CDR2 LQKENI. This CDR3 contains 13 residues. The CDR3 DNA follows: TGTGCCAGCTCACCAATTGAGGGGTATGAGCAGTTCTTC. Protein: CASSPIEGYEQFF. Using reference TRBV18 and TRBJ2-1 for the parts outside the CDR3, the full variable domain is NAGVMQNPRHLVRRRGQEARLRCSPMKGHSHVYWYRQLPEEGLKFMVYLQKENIIDESGMPKERFSAEFPKEGPSILRIQQVVRGDSAAYFCASSPIEGYEQFFGPGTRLTVL.

J is TRBJ2-3 and V is TRBV11-2; 13 bases line up with TRBD2. Germline lookup yields CDR1 SGHAT and CDR2 FQNNGV. J gave up 0 bases and V 5 bases, and 5 bases lay outside the gene matches. This CDR3 has 17 residues. CDR3 coding DNA: TGTGCCAGCAGCCTAGGACTAGCGGGGGAGAGCACAGATACGCAGTATTTT. Translated, it gives CASSLGLAGESTDTQYF. Full variable domain (missing parts from reference TRBV11-2 and TRBJ2-3): EAGVAQSPRYKIIEKRQSVAFWCNPISGHATLYWYQQILGQGPKLLIQFQNNGVVDDSQLPKDRFSAERLKGVDSTLKIQPAKLEDSAVYLCASSLGLAGESTDTQYFGPGTRLTVL.

The chain recombines TRBV30 with TRBJ2-1; 11 bases agree with TRBD2. Per the germline V gene, CDR1 is GTSNPN and CDR2 is SVGIG (reference sequence). The V gene end was trimmed by 4 bases and the J gene end by 6 bases; junction bases not matched to a gene: 8. This CDR3 contains 15 residues. Written as DNA, the CDR3 is TGTGCCTGGACACCTCTAGCGGGGGGCCGCAATGAGCAGTTCTTC. This encodes CAWTPLAGGRNEQFF.

This CDR3 is CASSLDSARHYEQYF. CDR3 nucleotides: TGTGCCAGCAGCTTAGACTCAGCTCGGCACTACGAGCAGTACTTC. The chain links TRBV7-2 to TRBJ2-7; D call uncertain. The CDR3 consists of 15 residues. Trimming shortened V by 1 base and J by 3 bases, and 13 bases separated the two germline ends. Germline assignment: CDR1 SGHTA and CDR2 FQGNSA.